This is a list of T cell receptor beta chains from one sample in a study of T cell responses to AZD1222 COVID-19 vaccine. Measured with immunoSEQ multiplex PCR; TCRdb has only the in-frame clones, and not every one. The table lists 140,000 to 150,000 clones, roughly 92% of them singletons. The material was peripheral blood, obtained on day 0 of AZD1222 vaccination. These receptors all come from an adult in good health. The CDR3 runs from the conserved cysteine through the conserved F or W. A D gene is named only where the DNA matches it firmly. Size is omitted from some rows. Given values are once, few, many or a class for expanded clones.

NA	TRBV12-3/TRBV12-4	NA	TRBJ1-1	TGTGCCAGCAGCCAGGGGTACACTGAAGCTTTCTTT	CASSQGYTEAFF
TRBD2	TRBV11-2	NA	TRBJ2-2	TGTGCCAGCAGCTCCGCGGGGGTACTTCCGGGGGAGCTGTTTTTT	CASSSAGVLPGELFF
NA	TRBV2	NA	TRBJ1-2	TGTGCCAGCTCGTACCAGGGGCAGGATGGCTACACCTTC	CASSYQGQDGYTF
TRBD1	TRBV10-3	once	TRBJ1-2	TGTGCCATCAGCGAACAGGGGCAGCCCTATGGCTACACCTTC	CAISEQGQPYGYTF
NA	TRBV19	NA	TRBJ1-1	TGTGCCAGTAGTTTTTTAAGGGGGACGAACACTGAAGCTTTCTTT	CASSFLRGTNTEAFF
TRBD2	TRBV4-1	NA	TRBJ2-3	TGCGCCAGCAGCCAAGATCGGGGGGGGTCCGAGACGCAGTATTTT	CASSQDRGGSETQYF
TRBD1	TRBV19	once	TRBJ1-1	TGTGCCAGTACGGACAGGGGAGGAAAGAACACTGAAGCTTTCTTT	CASTDRGGKNTEAFF
TRBD1	TRBV2	NA	TRBJ1-4	TGTGCCAGCAGCAAACAGGGGGGTAATGAAAAACTGTTTTTT	CASSKQGGNEKLFF
NA	TRBV5-1	NA	TRBJ2-1	TGCGCCAGCAGCTTCGGACCACTAGAGTCTCAGTTCTTC	CASSFGPLESQFF
TRBD2	TRBV2	NA	TRBJ2-1	TGTGCCAGCATCCCTCGGGTCTGGACTAGCGGGAGGTCGGATGAGCAGTTCTTC	CASIPRVWTSGRSDEQFF